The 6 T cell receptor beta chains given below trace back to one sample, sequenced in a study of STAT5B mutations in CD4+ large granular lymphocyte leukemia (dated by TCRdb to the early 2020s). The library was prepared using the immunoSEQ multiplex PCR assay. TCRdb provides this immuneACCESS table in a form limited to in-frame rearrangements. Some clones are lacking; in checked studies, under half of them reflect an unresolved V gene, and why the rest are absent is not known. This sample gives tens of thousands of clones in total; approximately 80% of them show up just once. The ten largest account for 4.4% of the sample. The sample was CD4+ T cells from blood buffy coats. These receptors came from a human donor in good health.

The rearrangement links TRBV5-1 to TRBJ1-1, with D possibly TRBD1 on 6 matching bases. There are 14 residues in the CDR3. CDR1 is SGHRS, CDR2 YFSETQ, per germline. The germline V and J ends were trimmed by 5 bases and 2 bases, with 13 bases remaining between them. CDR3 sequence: CASRQGTTNTEAFF. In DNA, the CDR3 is TGCGCCAGCAGGCAGGGGACCACAAACACTGAAGCTTTCTTT.

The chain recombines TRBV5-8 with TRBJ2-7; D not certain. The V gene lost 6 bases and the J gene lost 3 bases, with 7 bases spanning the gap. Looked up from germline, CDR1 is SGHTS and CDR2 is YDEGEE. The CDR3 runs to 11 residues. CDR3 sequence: CASNLIYEQYF. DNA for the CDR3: TGTGCCAGCAATCTAATCTACGAGCAGTACTTC.

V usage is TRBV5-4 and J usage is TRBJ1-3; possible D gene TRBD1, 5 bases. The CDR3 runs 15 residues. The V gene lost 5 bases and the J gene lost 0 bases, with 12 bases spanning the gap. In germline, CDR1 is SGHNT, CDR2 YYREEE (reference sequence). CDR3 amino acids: CASSNPRVSGNTIYF. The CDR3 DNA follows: TGTGCCAGCAGTAATCCCAGGGTCTCTGGAAACACCATATATTTT.

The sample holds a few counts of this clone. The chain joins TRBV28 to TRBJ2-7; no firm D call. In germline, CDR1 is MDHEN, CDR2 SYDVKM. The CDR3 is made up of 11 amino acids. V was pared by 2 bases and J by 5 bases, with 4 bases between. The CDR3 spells CASSLRHEQYF. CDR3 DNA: TGTGCCAGCAGTTTACGCCACGAGCAGTACTTC.

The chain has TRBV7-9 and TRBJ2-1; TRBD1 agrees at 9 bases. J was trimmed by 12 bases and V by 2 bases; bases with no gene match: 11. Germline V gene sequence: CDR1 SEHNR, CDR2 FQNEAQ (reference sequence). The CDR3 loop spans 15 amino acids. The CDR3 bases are TGTGCCAGCAGCTTAAGTGGGACAGGGATAAAGAGGCAGTTCTTC. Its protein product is CASSLSGTGIKRQFF.

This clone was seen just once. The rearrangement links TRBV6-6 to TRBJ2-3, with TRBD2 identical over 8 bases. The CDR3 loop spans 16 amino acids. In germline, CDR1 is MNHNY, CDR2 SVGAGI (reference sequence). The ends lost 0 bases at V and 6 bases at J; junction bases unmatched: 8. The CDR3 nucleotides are TGTGCCAGCAGTTACTCGGGAGCGGGAGTGGGGGATACGCAGTATTTT. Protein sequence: CASSYSGAGVGDTQYF.